The 18 T cell receptor beta chains below all came from one sample that was sequenced in a study of blood T cell repertoires in COVID-19. Generated by immunoSEQ multiplex PCR, the TCRdb table keeps only in-frame clones and is missing some. Among 150,000 to 170,000 clones listed, 76% were seen once. The specimen was peripheral blood. These receptors originate from a woman older than 75 with acute or convalescent COVID-19.

The chain couples TRBV5-1 to TRBJ2-7, with D maybe TRBD1 (5 bases). The CDR3 sequence is 15 residues long. Germline CDR1 and CDR2: SGHRS and YFSETQ. Trimming stripped 2 bases from V and 0 bases from J, with 12 bases between. Here the CDR3 reads CASSLTGASSYEQYF. DNA for the CDR3: TGCGCCAGCAGCTTAACAGGCGCTAGCTCCTACGAGCAGTACTTC. Based on the CDR3 plus reference TRBV5-1 and TRBJ2-7, the full variable domain is KAGVTQTPRYLIKTRGQQVTLSCSPISGHRSVSWYQQTPGQGLQFLFEYFSETQRNKGNFPGRFSGRQFSNSRSEMNVSTLELGDSALYLCASSLTGASSYEQYFGPGTRLTVT.

This clone was seen once. This chain joins TRBV7-3 and TRBJ2-1; D perhaps matches TRBD2 (7 bases). Trimming took off 2 bases at V and 8 bases at J, with 10 bases between the two ends. The CDR3 has 13 residues. The V gene's germline CDR1 is SGHTA and CDR2 FQGTGA. CDR3 DNA sequence: TGTGCCAGCAGCTTAGGGGGGGCCGATGAGCAGTTCTTC. Protein sequence: CASSLGGADEQFF.

CDR3 bases: TGTGCCAGCAGTCGGTCATCGAGTCCGGGAAACACCATATATTTT. This codes for CASSRSSSPGNTIYF. The chain combines TRBV2 with TRBJ1-3; D gene unclear. The V end was cut by 5 bases, the J end by 4 bases, with 15 bases between. Germline CDR1 is SNHLY and CDR2 is FYNNEI. This CDR3 is 15 amino acids long.

The chain carries TRBV18 and TRBJ2-5; 7 nucleotides agree with TRBD1. The germline gives CDR1 KGHSH, CDR2 LQKENI. Germline trimming cut 6 bases from V and 2 bases from J; bases unmatched to any gene: 3. CDR3 length equals 13 residues. The CDR3 is CASSRDRQETQYF. In DNA form, the CDR3 reads TGTGCCAGCTCTAGGGACAGACAAGAGACCCAGTACTTC.

The rearrangement joins TRBV10-3 to TRBJ1-4, with 9 bases matching TRBD1. Germline V gives CDR1 ENHRY, CDR2 SYGVKD. V lost 6 bases, J lost 7 bases, and 6 bases stayed unmatched. The CDR3 totals 14 residues. CDR3 protein: CAIRTGTGSEKLFF. The CDR3 bases are TGTGCCATCAGAACCGGGACAGGGAGTGAAAAACTGTTTTTT.

This chain connects TRBV7-9 to TRBJ1-5; D uncertain. The CDR3 spans 13 residues. Germline-derived CDR1 and CDR2 are SEHNR and FQNEAQ (reference sequence). The V and J ends lost 5 bases and 6 bases respectively, with 11 bases between them. The CDR3 DNA is TGTGCCAGCAGCGTCGACTCCGCTCAGCCCCAGCATTTT. Its translation: CASSVDSAQPQHF.

This clone has a handful of counts. In DNA, the CDR3 is TGCAGCGGCATGCGACAGGGAAACACTGAAGCTTTCTTT. Amino acids: CSGMRQGNTEAFF. V gene TRBV29-1 combines with J gene TRBJ1-1, with 7 bases that match TRBD1. V lost 7 bases, J lost 2 bases, and 7 bases stayed unmatched. Germline CDR1 and CDR2: SQVTM and ANQGSEA. The CDR3 spans 13 residues.

J is TRBJ1-2 and V is TRBV2; 8 bases line up with TRBD1. The germline V gene has CDR1 SNHLY and CDR2 FYNNEI. V lost 4 bases to trimming and J lost 4 bases; unmatched junction nucleotides: 8. The CDR3 covers 15 residues. Here the CDR3 DNA reads TGTGCCAGCAGTGCGTTTCAGGGGGCAACCTATGGCTACACCTTC. This sequence encodes CASSAFQGATYGYTF.

J is TRBJ1-6 and V is TRBV11-1; D is ambiguous. Between the trimmed V and J ends, which lost 8 bases and 5 bases, there was a span of 16 bases. The CDR3 consists of 15 residues. The germline V gene encodes CDR1 SGHAT and CDR2 FQDESV (reference sequence). The DNA for the CDR3 is TGTGCCAGCCTCCTCGGTTGGAGCCATAATTCACCCCTCCACTTT. Translated: CASLLGWSHNSPLHF.

This clone was detected only a few times. The chain couples TRBV7-7 to TRBJ2-3; 16 bases match TRBD2. Germline V gives CDR1 SSHAT, CDR2 FNYEAQ (reference sequence). CDR3 length: 16 amino acids. With V trimmed by 4 bases and J by 5 bases, 3 bases remained unmatched. The DNA for the CDR3 is TGTGCCAGCAGCTCGGGACTAGCGGGAGGGAGAGATACGCAGTATTTT. Amino acid sequence: CASSSGLAGGRDTQYF.

The chain combines TRBV4-3 with TRBJ2-3, with 10 bases lining up with TRBD1. V shed 4 bases, J shed 4 bases, and the junction held 2 bases outside the gene matches. The CDR3 spans 14 residues. The germline CDR1 and CDR2 sequences are LGHNA and YSLEER. Here the CDR3 DNA reads TGCGCCAGCAGCCGCGGGACAGGGGCAGATACGCAGTATTTT. Translating it yields CASSRGTGADTQYF.

V and J are TRBV11-3 and TRBJ1-1; weak D call: TRBD1 (6 bases). V lost 8 bases and J lost 3, with 13 bases in between. CDR3 length equals 13 residues. Looked up from germline, CDR1 is SGHNT and CDR2 is YENEEA. CDR3 nucleotides: TGTGCCAGCTCCCGAGGGGGGGACACTGAAGCTTTCTTT. Translating it yields CASSRGGDTEAFF.

The rearrangement uses TRBV11-2 and TRBJ2-7; TRBD2 agrees at 13 bases. The CDR3 contains 15 residues. Germline CDR1 and CDR2: SGHAT and FQNNGV. V trimming: 4 bases; J trimming: 2 bases; junction bases outside the gene matches: 2. The CDR3 is CASSSGLAGAYEQYF. In DNA, the CDR3 is TGTGCCAGCAGCTCAGGACTAGCGGGGGCCTACGAGCAGTACTTC.

The chain employs TRBV2 and TRBJ1-4; D call uncertain. The CDR3 runs to 11 residues. Trimming removed 4 bases from V and 7 bases from J, with 4 bases in between. From germline, CDR1 is SNHLY and CDR2 FYNNEI. This CDR3 reads CASSVSEKLFF. In nucleotides, the CDR3 is TGTGCCAGCAGTGTTAGTGAAAAACTGTTTTTT.

This chain links TRBV9 with TRBJ2-1; 10 positions match TRBD2. The CDR3 sequence is 15 residues long. V dropped 4 bases and J dropped 2; count of bases not matched to a gene: 3. From germline, CDR1 is SGDLS and CDR2 YYNGEE. As DNA, the CDR3 is TGTGCCAGCAGCACCGGGACTAGCGCCTACAATGAGCAGTTCTTC. The encoded protein is CASSTGTSAYNEQFF.

The chain joins TRBV19 to TRBJ2-5; 9 bases are a match to TRBD1. CDR3 size: 16 residues. Germline V gives CDR1 LNHDA, CDR2 SQIVND (reference sequence). Trimming removed 1 base from V and 6 bases from J; junction bases left unmatched: 9. CDR3 bases: TGTGCCAGTAGTATAGCCCATACAGGGGGCGTAAAGACCCAGTACTTC. This codes for CASSIAHTGGVKTQYF.

The genes are TRBV7-9 and TRBJ2-5, with 8 nucleotides matching TRBD1. Germline loops: CDR1 SEHNR, CDR2 FQNEAQ (reference sequence). The CDR3 totals 16 residues. With 4 bases clipped from V and 5 bases from J, the junction kept 12 bases outside the gene matches. This CDR3 is CASSYGQGAYWETQYF. The CDR3 coding sequence is TGTGCCAGCAGCTACGGGCAGGGGGCGTATTGGGAGACCCAGTACTTC.

This clone came up once. The chain couples TRBV11-2 to TRBJ2-2; 9 nucleotides align to TRBD2. Germline CDR1 SGHAT, CDR2 FQNNGV. Unmatched junction bases numbered 6, after V lost 5 bases and J lost 5 bases. CDR3 size: 15 residues. DNA for the CDR3: TGTGCCAGCAGCCCAACTAGCGGGCGAACCGGGGAGCTGTTTTTT. It codes for CASSPTSGRTGELFF. Filled out from reference TRBV11-2 and TRBJ2-2, the complete variable domain reads EAGVAQSPRYKIIEKRQSVAFWCNPISGHATLYWYQQILGQGPKLLIQFQNNGVVDDSQLPKDRFSAERLKGVDSTLKIQPAKLEDSAVYLCASSPTSGRTGELFFGEGSRLTVL.